One sample yielded the 22 T cell receptor beta chains listed below, sequenced in a study of cytomegalovirus exposure and HLA in healthy donors. Primers included in the PCR were 60 Vbeta and 13 Jbeta primers. Here immunoSEQ multiplex PCR was the method, and the copy in TCRdb shows in-frame clones only, minus some. The profile covers roughly 150,000 clones, with roughly 80% appearing a single time and 1.3% taken by the ten largest. The sample comprised PBMCs. The receptors were sampled from a man between 50 and 59 years old in good health and CMV-seropositive.

This clone was detected a few times. V usage is TRBV28 and J usage is TRBJ2-5, with 8 bases lining up with TRBD1. Trimming removed 8 bases from V and 1 base from J; junction bases left unmatched: 3. This CDR3 has 13 amino acids. Per the germline V gene, CDR1 is MDHEN and CDR2 is SYDVKM. CDR3 bases: TGTGCCAGCTTAGGACAGGGCCAAGAGACCCAGTACTTC. This codes for CASLGQGQETQYF.

The gene calls are TRBV11-1 and TRBJ2-3; 8 positions agree with TRBD2. J lost 3 bases, V lost 5 bases, and 7 bases had no gene match. Per the germline V gene, CDR1 is SGHAT and CDR2 is FQDESV (reference sequence). The CDR3 runs to 15 residues. The chain's CDR3 is CASSPSGRVTDTQYF. For the CDR3, the DNA is TGTGCCAGCAGCCCTTCCGGGAGGGTTACAGATACGCAGTATTTT.

J is TRBJ2-7 and V is TRBV4-1; TRBD1 matches at 10 bases. Germline V lookup: CDR1 MGHRA, CDR2 YSYEKL. V lost 5 bases and J lost 5; bases outside the gene matches: 9. CDR3 length: 15 amino acids. The CDR3 sequence is CASSLRTGGPDEQYF. The CDR3, as DNA: TGCGCCAGCAGCTTACGGACAGGGGGACCGGACGAGCAGTACTTC.

This clone was observed a few times. The CDR3: CASSQDRGFYGYTF. The DNA for the CDR3 is TGCGCCAGCAGCCAAGATCGGGGATTCTATGGCTACACCTTC. V is TRBV4-1 and J is TRBJ1-2; unclear D gene. The CDR3 spans 14 residues. Per the germline V gene, CDR1 is MGHRA and CDR2 is YSYEKL. Trimming took 0 bases from V and 4 from J, leaving 9 bases between them.

This clone was seen just once. This chain joins TRBV6-5 and TRBJ1-5; unclear D gene. The CDR3 covers 15 residues. CDR1 MNHEY and CDR2 SVGAGI come from the germline V gene. Between the trimmed V and J ends, which lost 3 bases and 2 bases, there was a span of 11 bases. CDR3 bases: TGTGCCAGCAGTTATTCTTTCCAGGGCAATCAGCCCCAGCATTTT. Protein: CASSYSFQGNQPQHF.

The rearrangement joins TRBV9 to TRBJ2-5; TRBD2 is a possible D gene (6 bases). The CDR3 length is 15 residues. Looked up from germline, CDR1 is SGDLS and CDR2 is YYNGEE. Deletions cut 0 bases from V and 5 bases from J, with 14 bases between. CDR3 nucleotides: TGTGCCAGCAGCGTAGCCGGGGGTACTAGGGAGACCCAGTACTTC. Its protein product is CASSVAGGTRETQYF.

The chain joins TRBV30 to TRBJ1-1; D possibly corresponds to TRBD1 (6 bases). V was shortened by 3 bases and J by 1 base, with 9 bases between the two germline ends. The germline CDR1 and CDR2 sequences are GTSNPN and SVGIG (reference sequence). The CDR3 runs to 13 residues. CDR3 amino acids: CAWSSQGNTEAFF. CDR3 DNA: TGTGCCTGGAGCTCACAGGGGAACACTGAAGCTTTCTTT.

The chain recombines TRBV9 with TRBJ2-7; 8 bases map to TRBD1. The CDR3 is 15 residues long. Trimming took 0 bases from V and 0 from J; bases not matched to a gene: 2. Germline CDR1 SGDLS, CDR2 YYNGEE. CDR3 residues: CASSVAGQASYEQYF. The DNA for the CDR3 is TGTGCCAGCAGCGTAGCGGGACAGGCCTCCTACGAGCAGTACTTC.

This clone was detected only a few times. This chain joins TRBV5-4 and TRBJ2-4; a possible D gene is TRBD1 (6 bases). Germline CDR1 and CDR2: SGHNT and YYREEE (reference sequence). CDR3 length: 15 residues. Trimming shortened V by 5 bases and J by 8 bases, and 20 bases separated the two germline ends. CDR3 DNA sequence: TGTGCCAGCAGTCCGGTAGGGGGAGAAGGTTACATTCAGTACTTC. It codes for CASSPVGGEGYIQYF.

The V call is TRBV29-1, the J call TRBJ1-1; TRBD1 is a possible D gene (6 bases). Trimming cost V 4 bases and J 0 bases, with 12 bases left between them. This CDR3 is built from 14 residues. Per germline, CDR1 SQVTM and CDR2 ANQGSEA. CDR3 nucleotide sequence: TGCAGCGTTGTAGCGGGGGCGGTGAACACTGAAGCTTTCTTT. Amino acid sequence: CSVVAGAVNTEAFF.

The DNA of the CDR3 is TGTGCCAGTAGTATAGGATCCAGTAACTATGGCTACACCTTC. Translated, it gives CASSIGSSNYGYTF. The chain employs TRBV19 and TRBJ1-2; D uncertain. The CDR3 extends over 14 amino acids. The V gene lost 1 base and the J gene lost 1 base, with 7 bases spanning the gap. Germline assignment: CDR1 LNHDA and CDR2 SQIVND (reference sequence).

V gene TRBV5-1 combines with J gene TRBJ2-2; 12 positions agree with TRBD2. Unmatched junction bases numbered 8, after V lost 1 base and J lost 4 bases. The CDR3 has 18 residues. CDR1 is SGHRS, CDR2 YFSETQ, per germline. CDR3 DNA: TGCGCCAGCAGCTTGAGAGCTAGCGGGGGGGCAGGCACCGGGGAGCTGTTTTTT. Translated, it gives CASSLRASGGAGTGELFF.

The chain has TRBV14 and TRBJ1-6, with D uncertain. The V end lost 5 bases, the J end lost 6 bases, and 17 bases lay between the germline ends. Germline V lookup: CDR1 SGHDN, CDR2 FVKESK. This CDR3 has 16 amino acids. The CDR3 region has the DNA TGTGCCAGCAGCGTTCTACGACCCTCGGGTAATTCACCCCTCCACTTT. Translated, it gives CASSVLRPSGNSPLHF.

The chain uses TRBV7-9 and TRBJ1-3; D gene ambiguous. This CDR3 has 13 residues. Trimming pared 4 bases from V and 0 bases from J, leaving 4 bases between. CDR1 is SEHNR and CDR2 is FQNEAQ in the germline V gene (reference sequence). The DNA for the CDR3 is TGTGCCAGCAGCTCCCACTCTGGAAACACCATATATTTT. It codes for CASSSHSGNTIYF.

Comment on this clone: Germline is not matched at one junction end, which may reflect a read error. V and J are TRBV7-9 and TRBJ2-1; 10 bases fit TRBD2. The V gene's germline CDR1 is SEHNR and CDR2 FQNEAQ (reference sequence). CDR3 length: 15 residues. Here the CDR3 DNA reads TGTTCCAGCAGTACCCCGGGACTAGCGATAATGAGGCAGTTCTTC. This gives the protein CSSSTPGLAIMRQFF. The full variable domain, completed using reference TRBV7-9 and TRBJ2-1, is DTGVSQNPRHKITKRGQNVTFRCDPISEHNRLYWYRQTLGQGPEFLTYFQNEAQLEKSRLLSDRFSAERPKGSFSTLEIQRTEQGDSAMYLCSSSTPGLAIMRQFFGPGTRLTVL.

The rearrangement links TRBV6-5 to TRBJ2-3, with D unclear. Germline assignment: CDR1 MNHEY and CDR2 SVGAGI. The CDR3 is 15 residues long. V was pared by 0 bases and J by 2 bases, with 9 bases between. The DNA of the CDR3 is TGTGCCAGCAGTTACTCCTCTCGGGTCACAGATACGCAGTATTTT. This translates into CASSYSSRVTDTQYF.

The chain employs TRBV6-1 and TRBJ2-6; D perhaps matches TRBD1 (6 bases). The CDR3 loop spans 13 amino acids. The ends were cut back, 11 bases at V and 0 bases at J, with 8 bases in the middle. Per the germline V gene, CDR1 is MNHNS and CDR2 is SASEGT. CDR3 amino acids: CAAGVSGANVLTF. CDR3 DNA: TGTGCCGCAGGGGTCTCTGGGGCCAACGTCCTGACTTTC.

This chain links TRBV5-1 with TRBJ1-5; D not resolved. This CDR3 contains 15 residues. Trimming removed 0 bases from V and 0 bases from J, with 7 bases in between. Per germline, CDR1 SGHRS and CDR2 YFSETQ. DNA of the CDR3: TGCGCCAGCAGCTTGGACGGGTTTAGCAATCAGCCCCAGCATTTT. Translated, it gives CASSLDGFSNQPQHF.

The chain employs TRBV9 and TRBJ2-2; TRBD2 aligns across 13 bases. CDR3 length equals 17 residues. The trim removed 4 bases at V and 2 bases at J, leaving 5 bases unmatched. Germline CDR1 SGDLS, CDR2 YYNGEE. DNA of the CDR3: TGTGCCAGCAGCCCCCGGACTAGCGGGAGAAACACCGGGGAGCTGTTTTTT. Encoded protein: CASSPRTSGRNTGELFF. Variable domain in full (rest from reference TRBV9 and TRBJ2-2): DSGVTQTPKHLITATGQRVTLRCSPRSGDLSVYWYQQSLDQGLQFLIQYYNGEERAKGNILERFSAQQFPDLHSELNLSSLELGDSALYFCASSPRTSGRNTGELFFGEGSRLTVL.

This clone has just a few counts. The CDR3 sequence: CASSLVTGGIIMNTEAFF. The DNA for the CDR3 is TGTGCCAGCAGCTTAGTGACAGGGGGCATTATAATGAACACTGAAGCTTTCTTT. The chain employs TRBV7-6 and TRBJ1-1; TRBD1 agrees at 10 bases. The junction had 8 bases not matched to a gene; V was cut back by 1 base and J by 0 bases. The CDR3 length is 18 residues. CDR1 is SGHVS and CDR2 is FNYEAQ in the germline V gene.

The sample holds one count of this clone. The rearrangement joins TRBV27 to TRBJ2-5; 12 bases line up with TRBD2. CDR3 length: 16 residues. V lost 4 bases to trimming and J lost 7 bases; unmatched junction nucleotides: 10. Germline CDR1 MNHEY, CDR2 SMNVEV (reference sequence). Here the CDR3 DNA reads TGTGCCAGCAGTTCCCGACTAGCGGGAGTCCGGGGGACCCAGTACTTC. Protein product: CASSSRLAGVRGTQYF.

This clone was recorded a few times. The rearrangement uses TRBV4-2 and TRBJ1-2; TRBD1 matches 7 bases. Germline V CDR1 and CDR2: LGHNA, YNFKEQ. The CDR3 spans 16 residues. V shed 1 base, J shed 1 base, and the junction held 6 bases outside the gene matches. The CDR3 loop is CASSQGQGLINYGYTF. DNA of the CDR3: TGTGCCAGCAGCCAAGGACAGGGATTGATTAACTATGGCTACACCTTC.